These 30 T cell receptor beta chains were all obtained from the same sample, sequenced in a study of cytomegalovirus exposure and HLA in healthy donors. Assay used: immunoSEQ multiplex PCR; TCRdb lists only in-frame clones, some missing. The table records around 100,000 clones, just under 95% of them present only once. Sequencing used PBMCs. These receptors all stem from a woman younger than 35 in good health and CMV-seronegative.

This sequence joins TRBV10-3 and TRBJ1-5, with D possibly being TRBD1 (5 bases). The germline V and J ends were trimmed by 4 bases and 4 bases, with 8 bases remaining between them. The CDR3 is 13 amino acids. Germline lookup yields CDR1 ENHRY and CDR2 SYGVKD. CDR3 in DNA: TGTGCCATCAGTGGGGGCCTAAATCAGCCCCAGCATTTT. It specifies CAISGGLNQPQHF.

This chain connects TRBV7-9 to TRBJ1-4, with D perhaps TRBD1 (5 bases). Germline CDR1 SEHNR, CDR2 FQNEAQ (reference sequence). This CDR3 is built from 17 residues. V was trimmed by 4 bases and J by 1 base, leaving 16 bases between them. In nucleotides, the CDR3 is TGTGCCAGCAGCTCCATAGCGGCAGGGAGAACTAATGAAAAACTGTTTTTT. Amino acid sequence: CASSSIAAGRTNEKLFF.

The gene calls are TRBV10-3 and TRBJ2-2; 9 bases match TRBD1. CDR1 and CDR2 (germline): ENHRY, SYGVKD. The CDR3 is 13 amino acids. Trimming removed 7 bases from V and 5 bases from J; junction bases left unmatched: 2. DNA for the CDR3: TGTGCCATCACCGGACAGGGGACCGGGGAGCTGTTTTTT. Residues: CAITGQGTGELFF.

V gene TRBV7-8 combines with J gene TRBJ1-1; the D gene is possibly TRBD1 (6 bases). This CDR3 region has 14 residues. Germline-derived CDR1 and CDR2 are SGHVS and FQNEAQ. The V gene lost 9 bases and the J gene lost 4 bases, with 18 bases spanning the gap. The CDR3 bases are TGTGCCAGTTCTGGGGGCCTAAAAGGCACTGAAGCTTTCTTT. Amino acids: CASSGGLKGTEAFF.

The chain joins TRBV29-1 to TRBJ2-7, with 9 bases fitting TRBD1. Per germline, CDR1 SQVTM and CDR2 ANQGSEA. V trimming: 8 bases; J trimming: 6 bases; junction bases outside the gene matches: 8. The CDR3 covers 12 residues. CDR3 sequence reads: CSQRTGEGEQYF. The CDR3 DNA reads as TGCAGCCAACGGACAGGGGAGGGCGAGCAGTACTTC.

The chain carries TRBV7-9 and TRBJ1-3, with 8 positions matching TRBD1. The length of the CDR3 is 16 residues. Unmatched junction bases numbered 8, after V lost 5 bases and J lost 2 bases. The germline V gene encodes CDR1 SEHNR and CDR2 FQNEAQ (reference sequence). The CDR3 nucleotides read TGTGCCAGCAGCGGAGGACAGGGTCTACCTGGAAACACCATATATTTT. Translation gives CASSGGQGLPGNTIYF.

The chain is built from TRBV5-4 and TRBJ2-3; 12 bases line up with TRBD2. Germline trimming cut 4 bases from V and 5 bases from J; bases unmatched to any gene: 8. Germline V gene data show CDR1 as SGHNT and CDR2 as YYREEE (reference sequence). The CDR3 extends over 16 amino acids. The CDR3 sequence is CASSQRLAGVGDTQYF. CDR3 nucleotides: TGTGCCAGCAGCCAGAGACTAGCGGGAGTAGGAGATACGCAGTATTTT.

The chain carries TRBV6-6 and TRBJ2-7; 7 bases line up with TRBD1. The V gene end was trimmed by 8 bases and the J gene end by 5 bases; junction bases not matched to a gene: 9. The CDR3 is 13 residues long. Germline CDR1 MNHNY, CDR2 SVGAGI (reference sequence). The DNA of the CDR3 is TGTGCCAGCCGAAAGTCCACAGGGGACGAGCAGTACTTC. Translation gives CASRKSTGDEQYF.

This clone was seen once. This sequence joins TRBV11-3 and TRBJ1-4; 9 bases are a match to TRBD1. The CDR3 runs to 17 residues. The germline V gene has CDR1 SGHNT and CDR2 YENEEA. The trim removed 4 bases at V and 2 bases at J, leaving 8 bases unmatched. The CDR3 nucleotides are TGTGCCAGCAGCTCCCGGACAGGGGATAATACTAATGAAAAACTGTTTTTT. It encodes CASSSRTGDNTNEKLFF.

The J gene is TRBJ2-1, the V gene TRBV18, with a weak D call TRBD2 (5 bases). The germline V gene encodes CDR1 KGHSH and CDR2 LQKENI. Trimming pared 6 bases from V and 0 bases from J, leaving 18 bases between. This CDR3 is 17 amino acids long. The CDR3 spells CASSTVLAGSSYNEQFF. The DNA for the CDR3 is TGTGCCAGCTCTACAGTCCTGGCGGGCTCCTCCTACAATGAGCAGTTCTTC.

V is TRBV29-1 and J is TRBJ1-5; TRBD1 might be the D (5 bases). The CDR3 is made up of 13 amino acids. Germline values: CDR1 SQVTM, CDR2 ANQGSEA. The germline V and J ends were trimmed by 6 bases and 0 bases, with 9 bases remaining between them. CDR3 sequence reads: CSVGDSSNQPQHF. The CDR3 region has the DNA TGCAGCGTCGGTGACAGTAGCAATCAGCCCCAGCATTTT.

V usage is TRBV29-1 and J usage is TRBJ2-1, with 15 bases matching TRBD2. This CDR3 comprises 15 residues. From germline, CDR1 is SQVTM and CDR2 ANQGSEA. With 3 bases clipped from V and 8 bases from J, the junction kept 5 bases outside the gene matches. CDR3 loop: CSVERTSGGADEQFF. CDR3 bases: TGCAGCGTTGAGCGGACTAGCGGGGGGGCCGATGAGCAGTTCTTC.

The chain carries TRBV13 and TRBJ2-3; 8 positions agree with TRBD1. CDR1 and CDR2 from the germline V gene are PRHDT and FYEKMQ (reference sequence). This CDR3 is built from 15 residues. V gave up 5 bases and J gave up 1 base; unmatched junction bases: 5. CDR3 sequence (DNA): TGTGCCAGCAGCGACGGACAGGGAGGCACAGATACGCAGTATTTT. This encodes CASSDGQGGTDTQYF.

The rearrangement uses TRBV18 and TRBJ1-1; 9 nucleotides line up with TRBD1. V gave up 2 bases and J gave up 0 bases; unmatched junction bases: 1. The CDR3 is made up of 15 amino acids. Per germline, CDR1 KGHSH and CDR2 LQKENI. The CDR3 DNA reads TGTGCCAGCTCACCAGGACAGGGGATGAACACTGAAGCTTTCTTT. Its translation is CASSPGQGMNTEAFF. Looking up the rest from reference TRBV18 and TRBJ1-1 gives the full variable domain: NAGVMQNPRHLVRRRGQEARLRCSPMKGHSHVYWYRQLPEEGLKFMVYLQKENIIDESGMPKERFSAEFPKEGPSILRIQQVVRGDSAAYFCASSPGQGMNTEAFFGQGTRLTVV.

V usage is TRBV9 and J usage is TRBJ1-4; D perhaps matches TRBD1 (6 bases). The length of the CDR3 is 15 residues. Trimming left V 3 bases short and J 7 bases short, with 16 bases between. CDR1 is SGDLS, CDR2 YYNGEE, per germline. The CDR3, as DNA: TGTGCCAGCAGCGAGAGGGGGGGCGCTTTTGAAAAACTGTTTTTT. This translates into CASSERGGAFEKLFF.

The rearrangement joins TRBV13 to TRBJ2-5; 9 bases agree with TRBD2. Germline V gene sequence: CDR1 PRHDT, CDR2 FYEKMQ (reference sequence). V was pared by 3 bases and J by 5 bases, with 7 bases of the junction left unmatched. CDR3 length equals 15 residues. CDR3 residues: CASSFYSGGEETQYF. The CDR3, as DNA: TGTGCCAGCAGCTTCTATAGCGGGGGAGAGGAGACCCAGTACTTC.

The genes are TRBV4-1 and TRBJ1-3; 7 bases map to TRBD1. The CDR3 covers 16 residues. CDR1 MGHRA and CDR2 YSYEKL come from the germline V gene. V trimming: 4 bases; J trimming: 0 bases; junction bases outside the gene matches: 6. CDR3 loop: CASSPLTGSSGNTIYF. The CDR3 DNA reads TGCGCCAGCAGCCCCCTGACAGGGAGCTCTGGAAACACCATATATTTT.

In this sample, this clone turned up a few times. The chain couples TRBV7-2 to TRBJ2-3, with TRBD2 matching 7 bases. Germline lookup yields CDR1 SGHTA and CDR2 FQGNSA. V trimming: 1 base; J trimming: 0 bases; junction bases outside the gene matches: 7. This CDR3 has 17 residues. Here the CDR3 DNA reads TGTGCCAGCAGCTTAGACCCCCCCGGGGGGAGCACAGATACGCAGTATTTT. Translated, it gives CASSLDPPGGSTDTQYF.

This chain links TRBV29-1 with TRBJ1-1; 7 positions agree with TRBD1. V was clipped by 7 bases and J by 0 bases; unmatched bases: 5. This CDR3 contains 13 residues. The germline V gene has CDR1 SQVTM and CDR2 ANQGSEA. The CDR3 loop reads CSGDRIMNTEAFF. Written as DNA, the CDR3 is TGCAGCGGGGACAGAATAATGAACACTGAAGCTTTCTTT.

In this sample, this clone turned up once. The chain has TRBV5-4 and TRBJ1-1, with 7 nucleotides matching TRBD1. This CDR3 has 14 amino acids. Germline values: CDR1 SGHNT, CDR2 YYREEE (reference sequence). The V segment lost 4 bases and the J segment 4 bases; nucleotides outside the gene matches: 7. CDR3 sequence (DNA): TGTGCCAGCAGCGACAGGGCAGGGAGCACTGAAGCTTTCTTT. Amino acids: CASSDRAGSTEAFF. Together with reference TRBV5-4 and TRBJ1-1, the CDR3 gives the full variable domain: ETGVTQSPTHLIKTRGQQVTLRCSSQSGHNTVSWYQQALGQGPQFIFQYYREEENGRGNFPPRFSGLQFPNYSSELNVNALELDDSALYLCASSDRAGSTEAFFGQGTRLTVV.

In this sample, this clone turned up once. This sequence joins TRBV28 and TRBJ2-2; D not certain. This CDR3 is built from 14 residues. V gave up 7 bases and J gave up 1 base, with 10 bases separating them. CDR1 is MDHEN and CDR2 is SYDVKM in the germline V gene. The DNA for the CDR3 is TGTGCCAGCACCCTCAGGCTGAACACCGGGGAGCTGTTTTTT. This translates into CASTLRLNTGELFF.

Note on this clone: At one end, the junction sequence differs from germline, possibly due to a read error. The V gene is TRBV18, the J gene TRBJ2-7; TRBD2 matches 11 bases. Germline-derived CDR1 and CDR2 are KGHSH and LQKENI. There are 14 residues in the CDR3. CDR3: CASSPTSGVSLASF. The CDR3 DNA reads as TGTGCCAGCTCACCGACTAGCGGGGTTTCGTTGGCCTCCTTC. The entire variable domain, with the rest obtained from reference TRBV18 and TRBJ2-7, is as follows: NAGVMQNPRHLVRRRGQEARLRCSPMKGHSHVYWYRQLPEEGLKFMVYLQKENIIDESGMPKERFSAEFPKEGPSILRIQQVVRGDSAAYFCASSPTSGVSLASFGPGTRLTVT.

V is TRBV21-1 and J is TRBJ2-7; whether TRBD2, the table's D call, matches the DNA was not checked. TRBV21-1 is flagged as a pseudogene. CDR3 length: 18 amino acids. CDR3 DNA: TGTGCCAGCAGCCTCCCTGGGACTAGCGGGAGGGCCGCCTACGAGCAGTACTTC. Its protein is CASSLPGTSGRAAYEQYF.

This clone appeared once. The genes are TRBV5-1 and TRBJ1-2; D not resolved. CDR3 length equals 13 residues. The V gene's germline CDR1 is SGHRS and CDR2 YFSETQ. Trimming removed 0 bases at V and 2 bases at J, with 5 bases between. The CDR3 region is CASSLDKNYGYTF. DNA for the CDR3: TGCGCCAGCAGCTTGGACAAAAACTATGGCTACACCTTC.

This chain connects TRBV10-3 to TRBJ2-1, with D perhaps TRBD2 (5 bases). Trimming cost V 3 bases and J 2 bases, with 11 bases left between them. The CDR3 is 15 amino acids. Germline V gives CDR1 ENHRY, CDR2 SYGVKD. The CDR3: CAISDSADPYNEQFF. Here the CDR3 DNA reads TGTGCCATCAGTGACTCAGCGGACCCCTACAATGAGCAGTTCTTC.

This sequence joins TRBV27 and TRBJ2-1; 10 nucleotides match TRBD2. CDR1 is MNHEY and CDR2 is SMNVEV in the germline V gene (reference sequence). The CDR3 is 16 amino acids. Trimming cost V 8 bases and J 4 bases; bases outside gene matches: 11. CDR3 sequence reads: CASLNSGTSVYNEQFF. In DNA form, the CDR3 reads TGTGCCAGCCTAAACTCCGGGACTAGCGTATACAATGAGCAGTTCTTC.

This rearrangement joins TRBV18 to TRBJ1-2; 8 bases match TRBD1. CDR3 size: 15 residues. CDR1 and CDR2 (germline): KGHSH, LQKENI. The junction had 6 bases not matched to a gene; V was cut back by 3 bases and J by 3 bases. The CDR3: CASSPYRGLDYGYTF. The DNA of the CDR3 is TGTGCCAGCTCACCCTACAGGGGGTTGGACTATGGCTACACCTTC. The full variable domain, completed using reference TRBV18 and TRBJ1-2, is NAGVMQNPRHLVRRRGQEARLRCSPMKGHSHVYWYRQLPEEGLKFMVYLQKENIIDESGMPKERFSAEFPKEGPSILRIQQVVRGDSAAYFCASSPYRGLDYGYTFGSGTRLTVV.

The chain carries TRBV7-9 and TRBJ2-7; TRBD2 agrees at 7 bases. CDR3 length: 13 residues. Germline CDR1 reads SEHNR; CDR2 reads FQNEAQ (reference sequence). V shed 5 bases, J shed 5 bases, and the junction held 6 bases outside the gene matches. The CDR3 region is CASSQRESHEQYF. As DNA, the CDR3 is TGTGCCAGCAGCCAGCGGGAATCCCACGAGCAGTACTTC.

This chain uses TRBV5-1 with TRBJ2-1; 7 bases map to TRBD2. Germline CDR1 is SGHRS and CDR2 is YFSETQ. This CDR3 is built from 15 residues. V was clipped by 2 bases and J by 7 bases; unmatched bases: 9. The CDR3 coding sequence is TGCGCCAGCAGCTTTGTGTGGGAGGGCCATAATGAGCAGTTCTTC. Translated, it gives CASSFVWEGHNEQFF.

The chain carries TRBV5-6 and TRBJ2-7; 9 nucleotides match TRBD1. V lost 4 bases, J lost 5 bases, and 7 bases stayed unmatched. CDR1 and CDR2 from the germline V gene are SGHDT and YYEEEE. This CDR3 has 14 residues. Written as DNA, the CDR3 is TGTGCCAGCAGCACGAGGGACAGGGAAAACGAGCAGTACTTC. Translated, it gives CASSTRDRENEQYF.